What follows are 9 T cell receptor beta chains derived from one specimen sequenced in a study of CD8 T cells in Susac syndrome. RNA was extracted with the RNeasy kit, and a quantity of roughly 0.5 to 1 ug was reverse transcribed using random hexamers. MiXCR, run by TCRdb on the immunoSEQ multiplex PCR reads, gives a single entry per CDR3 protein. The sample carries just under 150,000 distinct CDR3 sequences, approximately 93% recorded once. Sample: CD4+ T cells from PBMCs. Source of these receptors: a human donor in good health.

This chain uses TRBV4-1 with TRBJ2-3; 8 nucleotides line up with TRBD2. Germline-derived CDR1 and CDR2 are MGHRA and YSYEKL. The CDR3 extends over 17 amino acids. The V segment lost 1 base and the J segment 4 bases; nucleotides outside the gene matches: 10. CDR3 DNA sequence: TGCGCCAGCAGCCAAGCATACCGAGCGGGAGCGTCAGATACGCAGTATTTT. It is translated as CASSQAYRAGASDTQYF.

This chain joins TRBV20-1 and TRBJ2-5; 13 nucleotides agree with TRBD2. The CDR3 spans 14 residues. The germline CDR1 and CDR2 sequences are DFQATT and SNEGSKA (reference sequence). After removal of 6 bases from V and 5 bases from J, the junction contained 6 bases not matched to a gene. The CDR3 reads CSAGLAGAGETQYF. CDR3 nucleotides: TGCAGTGCCGGACTAGCGGGAGCCGGGGAGACCCAGTACTTC.

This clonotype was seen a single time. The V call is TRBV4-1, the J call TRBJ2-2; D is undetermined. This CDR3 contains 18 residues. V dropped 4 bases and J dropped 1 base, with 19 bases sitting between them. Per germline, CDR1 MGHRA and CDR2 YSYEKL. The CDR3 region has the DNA TGCGCCAGCAGCCCCCCCCCGGCGAGCAGACAGAACACCGGGGAGCTGTTTTTT. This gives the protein CASSPPPASRQNTGELFF.

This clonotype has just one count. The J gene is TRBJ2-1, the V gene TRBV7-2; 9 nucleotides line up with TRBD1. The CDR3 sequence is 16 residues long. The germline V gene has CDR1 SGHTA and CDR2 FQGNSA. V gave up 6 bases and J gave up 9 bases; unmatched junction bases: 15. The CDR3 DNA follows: TGTGCCAGCAGACCCACCCGGACAGGGGTACATACTGAGCAGTTCTTC. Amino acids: CASRPTRTGVHTEQFF.

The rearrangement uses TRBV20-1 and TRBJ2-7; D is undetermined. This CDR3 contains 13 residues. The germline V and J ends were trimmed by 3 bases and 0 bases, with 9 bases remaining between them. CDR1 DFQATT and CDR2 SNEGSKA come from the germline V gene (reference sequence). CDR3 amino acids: CSARGRSSYEQYF. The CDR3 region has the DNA TGCAGTGCTAGGGGTCGAAGCTCCTACGAGCAGTACTTC.

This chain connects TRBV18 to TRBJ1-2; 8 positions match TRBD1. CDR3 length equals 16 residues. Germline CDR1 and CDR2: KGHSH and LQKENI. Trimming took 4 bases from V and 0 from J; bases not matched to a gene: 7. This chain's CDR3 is CASSRSTGVSNYGYTF. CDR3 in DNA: TGTGCCAGCTCACGCTCGACAGGGGTGTCTAACTATGGCTACACCTTC.

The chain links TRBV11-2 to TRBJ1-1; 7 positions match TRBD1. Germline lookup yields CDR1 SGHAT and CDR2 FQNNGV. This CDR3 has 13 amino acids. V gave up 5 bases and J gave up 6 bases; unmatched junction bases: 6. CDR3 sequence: CASSRRDRAEAFF. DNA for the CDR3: TGTGCCAGCAGCAGAAGAGACAGGGCTGAAGCTTTCTTT. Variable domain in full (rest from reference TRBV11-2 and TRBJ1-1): EAGVAQSPRYKIIEKRQSVAFWCNPISGHATLYWYQQILGQGPKLLIQFQNNGVVDDSQLPKDRFSAERLKGVDSTLKIQPAKLEDSAVYLCASSRRDRAEAFFGQGTRLTVV.

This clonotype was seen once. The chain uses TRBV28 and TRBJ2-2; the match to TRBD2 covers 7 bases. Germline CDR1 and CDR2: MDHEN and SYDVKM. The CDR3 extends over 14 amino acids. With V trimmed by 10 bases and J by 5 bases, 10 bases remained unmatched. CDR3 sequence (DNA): TGTGCCACCGAGGGAGGGCCTCTGACCGGGGAGCTGTTTTTT. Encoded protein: CATEGGPLTGELFF.

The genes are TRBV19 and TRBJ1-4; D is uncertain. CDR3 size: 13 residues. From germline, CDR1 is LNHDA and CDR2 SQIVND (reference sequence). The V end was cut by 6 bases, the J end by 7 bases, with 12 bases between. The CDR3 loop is CASRITGAEKLFF. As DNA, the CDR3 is TGTGCCAGTAGGATAACGGGAGCTGAAAAACTGTTTTTT. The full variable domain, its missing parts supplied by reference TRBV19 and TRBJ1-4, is DGGITQSPKYLFRKEGQNVTLSCEQNLNHDAMYWYRQDPGQGLRLIYYSQIVNDFQKGDIAEGYSVSREKKESFPLTVTSAQKNPTAFYLCASRITGAEKLFFGSGTQLSVL.